A single sample is the source of the 16 T cell receptor beta chains below, sequenced in a study of graft-versus-host responses after intestinal transplantation. Profiling relied on immunoSEQ multiplex PCR, and the TCRdb table lists in-frame clones only, not all of them. Found here are roughly 25,000 clones, 40% of them singletons; the top ten hold roughly 0.65%. This sample comprised alloreactive CD4+ T cells from a mixed lymphocyte reaction culture, obtained before intestinal transplant. Subset in this sample: CFSE-low proliferating T cells sorted from roughly six-day pre-transplant mixed lymphocyte reaction (GvH or HvG direction). All receptors come from a human patient who received an intestinal transplant.

V is TRBV7-9 and J is TRBJ2-7; 13 bases fit TRBD2. Trimming took 2 bases from V and 0 from J; bases not matched to a gene: 4. CDR1 SEHNR and CDR2 FQNEAQ come from the germline V gene (reference sequence). There are 17 residues in the CDR3. The CDR3 sequence is CASSLWTSGGRSYEQYF. The CDR3 nucleotides are TGTGCCAGCAGCTTATGGACTAGCGGGGGCCGCTCCTACGAGCAGTACTTC.

The chain couples TRBV2 to TRBJ2-2, with unresolved D. The CDR3 loop spans 16 amino acids. CDR1 is SNHLY and CDR2 is FYNNEI in the germline V gene. Trimming removed 5 bases from V and 5 bases from J, with 18 bases in between. CDR3 loop: CASSMFGSERTGELFF. The CDR3 region has the DNA TGTGCCAGCAGTATGTTCGGGTCCGAGAGAACCGGGGAGCTGTTTTTT.

The rearrangement joins TRBV2 to TRBJ2-5; D is possibly TRBD2 (6 bases). Germline lookup yields CDR1 SNHLY and CDR2 FYNNEI. V lost 6 bases and J 3 bases, leaving 11 bases between the germline ends. This CDR3 is built from 13 residues. CDR3 DNA sequence: TGTGCCAGCAGCTTGACTAGGGAAGAGACCCAGTACTTC. It codes for CASSLTREETQYF.

A few counts support this clone. V gene TRBV7-3 combines with J gene TRBJ2-1, with 13 nucleotides matching TRBD2. Per the germline V gene, CDR1 is SGHTA and CDR2 is FQGTGA. V shed 5 bases, J shed 6 bases, and the junction held 7 bases outside the gene matches. CDR3 length equals 16 residues. This CDR3 is CASSTGGLAGANEQFF. The CDR3 region has the DNA TGTGCCAGCAGCACCGGAGGACTAGCGGGGGCCAATGAGCAGTTCTTC.

By proportion, this clone is medium-sized. The J gene is TRBJ1-3, the V gene TRBV7-9; D remains ambiguous. Germline loops: CDR1 SEHNR, CDR2 FQNEAQ (reference sequence). The V gene lost 0 bases and the J gene lost 0 bases, with 12 bases spanning the gap. The CDR3 loop spans 17 amino acids. CDR3 in amino acids: CASSLAYSEYSGNTIYF. CDR3 bases: TGTGCCAGCAGCTTAGCGTATTCGGAGTACTCTGGAAACACCATATATTTT.

This clone is categorized as medium-sized. This chain uses TRBV5-6 with TRBJ1-2; D gene uncertain. The CDR3 has 14 residues. Trimming pared 3 bases from V and 4 bases from J, leaving 13 bases between. Germline CDR1 reads SGHDT; CDR2 reads YYEEEE. As DNA, the CDR3 is TGTGCCAGCAGCTCACTAAATTCGCCCTATGGCTACACCTTC. It yields the protein CASSSLNSPYGYTF.

The chain joins TRBV4-1 to TRBJ1-4; 7 positions match TRBD1. Trimming removed 1 base from V and 4 bases from J; junction bases left unmatched: 21. This CDR3 comprises 21 residues. CDR1 and CDR2 (germline): MGHRA, YSYEKL. CDR3 sequence reads: CASSQADNRGVLAVVNEKLFF. The CDR3 nucleotides are TGCGCCAGCAGCCAAGCGGACAACAGGGGCGTTTTGGCCGTGGTTAATGAAAAACTGTTTTTT.

This clone was recorded a few times. The chain has TRBV19 and TRBJ1-2, with 7 nucleotides matching TRBD1. V lost 3 bases and J lost 6; bases outside the gene matches: 7. Germline CDR1 and CDR2: LNHDA and SQIVND (reference sequence). The CDR3 runs 14 residues. CDR3 amino acids: CASSIRQGANGYTF. DNA of the CDR3: TGTGCCAGTAGTATCAGACAGGGCGCGAATGGCTACACCTTC. Combining the CDR3 with reference TRBV19 and TRBJ1-2 gives the whole variable domain DGGITQSPKYLFRKEGQNVTLSCEQNLNHDAMYWYRQDPGQGLRLIYYSQIVNDFQKGDIAEGYSVSREKKESFPLTVTSAQKNPTAFYLCASSIRQGANGYTFGSGTRLTVV.

This clone was observed a few times. The gene calls are TRBV4-1 and TRBJ2-1; 9 bases agree with TRBD2. The CDR3 has 19 amino acids. Per germline, CDR1 MGHRA and CDR2 YSYEKL. The J segment lost 7 bases and the V segment lost 4 bases, leaving 20 bases of the junction unmatched. CDR3 sequence: CASSPTLPGAGGIVNEQFF. The CDR3 DNA sequence: TGCGCCAGCAGCCCCACCCTCCCGGGAGCGGGGGGTATCGTGAATGAGCAGTTCTTC.

V and J are TRBV6-4 and TRBJ1-6; D call uncertain. The CDR3 spans 18 residues. Per germline, CDR1 MRHNA and CDR2 SNTAGT. Trimming stripped 0 bases from V and 8 bases from J, with 20 bases between. The CDR3 protein is CASSDSTSSPLVYSPLHF. The CDR3, as DNA: TGTGCCAGCAGTGACTCGACATCTTCCCCCTTGGTTTATTCACCCCTCCACTTT.

The chain employs TRBV7-6 and TRBJ2-3, with 10 bases that match TRBD2. CDR3 size: 16 residues. CDR1 and CDR2 from the germline V gene are SGHVS and FNYEAQ. V shed 4 bases and J 1 base; nucleotides not matched to a gene: 5. CDR3 bases: TGTGCCAGCAGCTCCTTGAGCGGGGGGGGCACAGATACGCAGTATTTT. It encodes CASSSLSGGGTDTQYF.

This clone was seen only once. This rearrangement joins TRBV18 to TRBJ1-2; TRBD1 might be the D (6 bases). CDR1 KGHSH and CDR2 LQKENI come from the germline V gene. CDR3 length: 12 residues. The V and J ends lost 3 bases and 8 bases respectively, with 10 bases between them. Here the CDR3 DNA reads TGTGCCAGCTCACCCGGGGGGCGCGGCTACACCTTC. Amino acid sequence: CASSPGGRGYTF.

The V gene is TRBV5-1, the J gene TRBJ2-5, with 8 bases that match TRBD2. Germline V gene sequence: CDR1 SGHRS, CDR2 YFSETQ. This CDR3 is built from 17 residues. The V and J ends lost 4 bases and 5 bases, in that order; junction bases with no gene match: 16. The CDR3 DNA reads as TGCGCCAGCAGCGAACGGATAACGCGGGGGGCGGGGGAGACCCAGTACTTC. It yields the protein CASSERITRGAGETQYF.

In this sample, this clone turned up a few times. The chain couples TRBV18 to TRBJ2-3, with 11 bases that match TRBD2. V gave up 3 bases and J gave up 7 bases; unmatched junction bases: 9. CDR1 is KGHSH, CDR2 LQKENI, per germline. This CDR3 is 16 amino acids long. Here the CDR3 DNA reads TGTGCCAGCTCACCTGCTGGGGCTAGCGGGAGGAATACGCAGTATTTT. Residues: CASSPAGASGRNTQYF.

This rearrangement joins TRBV6-6 to TRBJ2-1, with TRBD2 matching 12 bases. Germline V gene data show CDR1 as MNHNY and CDR2 as SVGAGI (reference sequence). Trimming took 7 bases from V and 10 from J; bases not matched to a gene: 5. The CDR3 length is 13 residues. The CDR3 DNA sequence: TGTGCCAGCACCCTAGCGGGAGGGGACGAGCAGTTCTTC. Encoded protein: CASTLAGGDEQFF.

This clone showed up just a few times. This sequence joins TRBV11-3 and TRBJ2-3; possible D gene TRBD2, 5 bases. This CDR3 contains 15 residues. Trimming pared 1 base from V and 4 bases from J, leaving 12 bases between. Germline CDR1 is SGHNT and CDR2 is YENEEA. CDR3 protein: CASSLGGIRADTQYF. The CDR3 DNA reads as TGTGCCAGCAGCTTAGGAGGGATTCGGGCAGATACGCAGTATTTT.